The present TCR beta chain was sequenced within a study of cytomegalovirus exposure and HLA in healthy donors. The CDR3 extends over 15 amino acids. The junction had 3 bases not matched to a gene; V was cut back by 1 base and J by 4 bases. The V gene's germline CDR1 is SGHRS and CDR2 YFSETQ. With regard to this clone: The antigen is not known.

Vbeta (60) and Jbeta (13) primers were used in the PCR. The method was immunoSEQ multiplex PCR; TCRdb's version includes in-frame clones alone and lacks a portion of them. The sample holds 50,000 or so clones, 65% to 80% seen once. The study's findings and limits: Later analysis found that TCR beta chains associated with HLA were more clonally expanded than other, equally common chains. Likely technical artifact: a cluster of highly shared sequence variants.

The TCR was taken from a woman aged 45-65 years in good health and CMV-seronegative. The V and J genes are TRBV5-1 and TRBJ2-5, with 11 bases fitting TRBD2. Sequenced input: PBMCs. This CDR3 is CASSLRLAGGETQYF. CDR3 bases: TGCGCCAGCAGCTTGAGGCTAGCGGGGGGAGAGACCCAGTACTTC. Full variable domain (missing parts from reference TRBV5-1 and TRBJ2-5): KAGVTQTPRYLIKTRGQQVTLSCSPISGHRSVSWYQQTPGQGLQFLFEYFSETQRNKGNFPGRFSGRQFSNSRSEMNVSTLELGDSALYLCASSLRLAGGETQYFGPGTRLLVL.